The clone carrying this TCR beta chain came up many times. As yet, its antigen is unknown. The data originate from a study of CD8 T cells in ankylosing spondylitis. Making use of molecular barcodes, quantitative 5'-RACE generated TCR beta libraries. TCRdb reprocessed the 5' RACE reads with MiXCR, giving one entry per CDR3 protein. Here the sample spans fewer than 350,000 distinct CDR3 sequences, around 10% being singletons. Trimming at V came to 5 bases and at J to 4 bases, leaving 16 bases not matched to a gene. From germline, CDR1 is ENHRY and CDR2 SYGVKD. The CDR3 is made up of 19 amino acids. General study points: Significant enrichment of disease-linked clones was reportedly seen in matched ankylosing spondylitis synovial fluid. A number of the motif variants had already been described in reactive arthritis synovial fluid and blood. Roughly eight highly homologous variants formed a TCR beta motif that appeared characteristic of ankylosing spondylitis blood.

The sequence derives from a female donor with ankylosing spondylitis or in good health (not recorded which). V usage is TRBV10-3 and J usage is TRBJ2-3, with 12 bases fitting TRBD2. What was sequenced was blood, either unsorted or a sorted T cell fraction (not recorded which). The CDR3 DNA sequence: TGTGCCATCAGTCCTGGACTAGCGGGGAAATTAGAGCCTCCAGATACGCAGTATTTT. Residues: CAISPGLAGKLEPPDTQYF.